One and the same sample provided the 16 T cell receptor beta chains below, sequenced in a study of blood T cell repertoires in COVID-19. Sequencing was performed with immunoSEQ multiplex PCR; in TCRdb, only in-frame clones are kept and a portion is missing. The repertoire holds around 150,000 clones, with 76% as singletons. The material sequenced was peripheral blood. These TCRs come from a man aged 55 to 70 with acute or convalescent COVID-19.

The chain joins TRBV7-9 to TRBJ2-2; maybe TRBD2 (6 bases). Germline V gene lookup returns CDR1 SEHNR and CDR2 FQNEAQ (reference sequence). The CDR3 totals 16 residues. V lost 6 bases to trimming and J lost 7 bases, with 21 bases between them. CDR3 residues: CASRGNPTRNVGELFF. The CDR3 coding sequence is TGTGCCAGCAGGGGTAACCCGACTAGAAACGTCGGGGAGCTGTTTTTT.

CDR3 sequence reads: CASRRTSGTDTQYF. In DNA, the CDR3 is TGTGCCAGCAGGAGGACTAGCGGCACAGATACGCAGTATTTT. The V and J genes are TRBV2 and TRBJ2-3; 9 bases align to TRBD2. V shed 6 bases, J shed 1 base, and the junction held 2 bases outside the gene matches. CDR1 is SNHLY and CDR2 is FYNNEI in the germline V gene. CDR3 length equals 14 residues.

The gene calls are TRBV5-4 and TRBJ2-3; tentative D call: TRBD2 (5 bases). Germline-derived CDR1 and CDR2 are SGHNT and YYREEE (reference sequence). The V gene lost 4 bases and the J gene lost 2 bases, with 17 bases spanning the gap. This CDR3 is 16 amino acids long. CDR3 region: CASSVRTFRDTDTQYF. CDR3 DNA: TGTGCCAGCAGCGTGCGGACTTTCCGGGACACAGATACGCAGTATTTT.

Note on this clone: This sample includes further DNA sequences coding for the same CDR3. The CDR3: CASSRQGETQYF. CDR3 nucleotides: TGTGCCAGCAGCCGACAGGGGGAGACCCAGTACTTC. The V gene is TRBV7-9, the J gene TRBJ2-5, with TRBD1 matching 8 bases. Germline trimming cut 5 bases from V and 5 bases from J; bases unmatched to any gene: 1. The germline gives CDR1 SEHNR, CDR2 FQNEAQ (reference sequence). This CDR3 has 12 residues. Together with reference TRBV7-9 and TRBJ2-5, the CDR3 gives the full variable domain: DTGVSQNPRHKITKRGQNVTFRCDPISEHNRLYWYRQTLGQGPEFLTYFQNEAQLEKSRLLSDRFSAERPKGSFSTLEIQRTEQGDSAMYLCASSRQGETQYFGPGTRLLVL.

The rearrangement uses TRBV6-4 and TRBJ2-1; the D is unclear. Trimming shortened V by 2 bases and J by 7 bases, and 9 bases separated the two germline ends. The CDR3 runs to 13 residues. Germline CDR1 and CDR2: MRHNA and SNTAGT. The CDR3 loop is CASSDEIENEQFF. In DNA form, the CDR3 reads TGTGCCAGCAGTGACGAGATAGAAAATGAGCAGTTCTTC.

The gene calls are TRBV7-8 and TRBJ2-1; 10 bases align to TRBD2. Looked up from germline, CDR1 is SGHVS and CDR2 is FQNEAQ. The length of the CDR3 is 18 residues. V dropped 1 base and J dropped 0; count of bases not matched to a gene: 6. The CDR3 spells CASSLEGLAFSSYNEQFF. DNA for the CDR3: TGTGCCAGCAGCTTAGAGGGACTAGCGTTTAGCTCCTACAATGAGCAGTTCTTC.

The chain is built from TRBV19 and TRBJ2-2, with TRBD2 matching over 16 bases. The V gene's germline CDR1 is LNHDA and CDR2 SQIVND (reference sequence). This CDR3 is 18 amino acids long. After removal of 5 bases from V and 6 bases from J, the junction contained 9 bases not matched to a gene. CDR3 residues: CASSDGTSGRAGSGELFF. The DNA of the CDR3 is TGTGCCAGTAGTGACGGGACTAGCGGGAGGGCCGGGTCCGGGGAGCTGTTTTTT.

The rearrangement links TRBV9 to TRBJ2-7; possible D gene TRBD1, 7 bases. Trimming took off 4 bases at V and 4 bases at J, with 18 bases between the two ends. Germline V gene data show CDR1 as SGDLS and CDR2 as YYNGEE. CDR3 length: 15 residues. In DNA, the CDR3 is TGTGCCAGCAGCCTCCGTTCGGAGGGGGCGTACGAGCAGTACTTC. This codes for CASSLRSEGAYEQYF. The whole variable domain, filled in from reference TRBV9 and TRBJ2-7, reads DSGVTQTPKHLITATGQRVTLRCSPRSGDLSVYWYQQSLDQGLQFLIQYYNGEERAKGNILERFSAQQFPDLHSELNLSSLELGDSALYFCASSLRSEGAYEQYFGPGTRLTVT.

The chain carries TRBV9 and TRBJ2-4; D gene unclear. Germline CDR1 is SGDLS and CDR2 is YYNGEE. V was shortened by 4 bases and J by 9 bases, with 14 bases between the two germline ends. The CDR3 length is 13 residues. The CDR3 bases are TGTGCCAGCAGCCCCCGGTCTGATTTCATTCAGTACTTC. This translates into CASSPRSDFIQYF.

This chain connects TRBV2 to TRBJ2-5, with D possibly being TRBD1 (6 bases). This CDR3 region has 15 residues. V lost 5 bases, J lost 1 base, and 14 bases lay in between. Germline-derived CDR1 and CDR2 are SNHLY and FYNNEI. The CDR3: CASSPRTAFQETQYF. The CDR3, as DNA: TGTGCCAGCAGTCCGCGGACAGCCTTCCAAGAGACCCAGTACTTC.

V usage is TRBV7-8 and J usage is TRBJ2-2; D call uncertain. This CDR3 contains 11 residues. CDR1 and CDR2 (germline): SGHVS, FQNEAQ. The V and J ends lost 3 bases and 8 bases respectively, with 4 bases between them. CDR3 sequence: CASSLRGELFF. CDR3 DNA: TGTGCCAGCAGCTTGAGGGGGGAGCTGTTTTTT.

The gene calls are TRBV5-5 and TRBJ1-1; weak D call: TRBD1 (6 bases). Trimming shortened V by 4 bases and J by 3 bases, and 19 bases separated the two germline ends. The CDR3 spans 16 residues. Germline-derived CDR1 and CDR2 are SGHKS and YYEKEE (reference sequence). The chain's CDR3 is CASSPASGVRDTEAFF. CDR3 coding DNA: TGTGCCAGCAGCCCCGCTTCAGGGGTAAGGGACACTGAAGCTTTCTTT.

The V and J genes are TRBV5-4 and TRBJ1-1; perhaps TRBD1 as D (5 bases). The CDR3 is 14 amino acids. With 4 bases removed from V and 0 bases from J, the gap between germline ends came to 10 bases. Germline V lookup: CDR1 SGHNT, CDR2 YYREEE (reference sequence). CDR3 in amino acids: CASSEGQMNTEAFF. CDR3 in DNA: TGTGCCAGCAGCGAAGGACAAATGAACACTGAAGCTTTCTTT.

The sample holds many counts of this clone. The V gene is TRBV24-1, the J gene TRBJ2-7, with 9 nucleotides matching TRBD1. The CDR3 consists of 15 residues. CDR1 KGHDR and CDR2 SFDVKD come from the germline V gene. Trimming removed 4 bases from V and 6 bases from J; junction bases left unmatched: 9. CDR3 nucleotide sequence: TGTGCCACCAGTGACTCCGGGACAGGGCGAGGCGAGCAGTACTTC. Encoded protein: CATSDSGTGRGEQYF.

The rearrangement uses TRBV28 and TRBJ1-2; TRBD1 matches at 12 bases. CDR1 and CDR2 (germline): MDHEN, SYDVKM. The J segment lost 8 bases and the V segment lost 5 bases, leaving 12 bases of the junction unmatched. This CDR3 is 16 amino acids long. CDR3 DNA: TGTGCCAGCAGTGGAACCACCGGGACAGGGGGCGGGGGCTACACCTTC. Translating gives CASSGTTGTGGGGYTF.

The V call is TRBV5-1, the J call TRBJ2-2; TRBD2 matches at 10 bases. The CDR3 spans 17 residues. Unmatched junction bases numbered 7, after V lost 3 bases and J lost 2 bases. In germline, CDR1 is SGHRS, CDR2 YFSETQ. The CDR3 DNA follows: TGCGCCAGCAGCTGGGCTAGCGGGAGCGATAACACCGGGGAGCTGTTTTTT. This sequence encodes CASSWASGSDNTGELFF.